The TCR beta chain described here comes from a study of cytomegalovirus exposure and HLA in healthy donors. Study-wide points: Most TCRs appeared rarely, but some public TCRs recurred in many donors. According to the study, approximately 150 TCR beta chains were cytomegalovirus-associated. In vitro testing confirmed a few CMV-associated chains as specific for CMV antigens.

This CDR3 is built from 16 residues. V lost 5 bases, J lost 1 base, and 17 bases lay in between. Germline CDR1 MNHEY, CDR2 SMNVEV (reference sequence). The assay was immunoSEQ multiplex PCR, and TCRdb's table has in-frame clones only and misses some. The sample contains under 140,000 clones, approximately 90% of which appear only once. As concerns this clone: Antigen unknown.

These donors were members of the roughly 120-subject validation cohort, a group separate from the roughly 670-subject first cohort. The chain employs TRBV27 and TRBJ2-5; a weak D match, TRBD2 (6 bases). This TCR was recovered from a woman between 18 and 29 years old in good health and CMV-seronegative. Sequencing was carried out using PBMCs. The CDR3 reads CASSRTTGVRQETQYF. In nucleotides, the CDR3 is TGTGCCAGCAGTAGAACGACGGGAGTTCGCCAAGAGACCCAGTACTTC.